The entry below describes one T cell receptor beta chain. This clonotype came up many times. Its specific antigen is unknown. Base qualities are not recorded, but no much larger clone differs from it by a single base. Explained via the paper, the time point label denotes: pre-sensitization, week 0. The meaning of the sample's treatment or condition label: therapeutic diphenylcyclopropenone sensitization with weekly scalp DPC. Total RNA was isolated from unfractionated whole blood collected in Tempus Blood RNA tubes. At every patch-test visit, the blood draw took place before the patch test was put on. To be eligible, patients had to be aged 18 to 70, diagnosed with alopecia and judged suitable for DPC therapy, while pregnant patients were excluded. Library preparation was by RACE. The sequencer listed for this sample is NextSeq 500. Library preparation attached unique molecular identifiers to individual cDNA molecules for quantitative, reproducible TCR counting. The study's own analysis went as follows. Samples had a median of about 90,000 TCRs, with a range from roughly 23,224 to 750,000. The Decombinator software suite was used to annotate V, J and CDR3 in the TCR reads. For PS versus PT1 abundance plots, all samples were subsampled to the same number of TCRs (28,000). TCRs were defined as expanded if absent before sensitization and observed at least eight times at the 2-week time point. Using fastp trimming at Q25 and MiXCR clonotype assembly, TCRdb reanalyzed the public sequencing data and kept in-frame beta chains. Duplicate CDR3 protein sequences are folded into a single record with the most common DNA and genes. The V and J calls here are based on TCRdb, not the publication. The sample data list tens of thousands of distinct CDR3 sequences, and 9% to 15% of these were observed just once. Roughly 1.9% of the sample is in the top ten clones.

Taken from the germline V gene, the CDR1 and CDR2 loops are KGHSH and LQKENI. V is pruned by 4 bases and J by 12 bases, leaving 7 bases of the junction without a gene match. The CDR3, cysteine through phenylalanine, is 13 amino acids long. Only the CDR3 part of the read is kept: 39 bases, read in frame from the first base. The data were taken from a study of human T cells and chemical hapten exposure (dated by TCRdb to the early 2020s). Study-wide context: For sensitization, 2% DPC in acetone was applied to a roughly 2 cm by roughly 2 cm area of upper inner arm skin. Libraries were pooled for sequencing, and variation in per-sample TCR yields was attributed mainly to small differences in library volumes within the pool. The patient cohort, mostly female, included alopecia areata with under or over 50% scalp involvement, alopecia totalis and alopecia universalis. Roughly 30 alopecia patients provided blood for TCR sequencing at one to four time points (pre-sensitization, 2, 6 and 24 weeks). Peripheral blood TCR repertoire changes were tracked in vivo in alopecia patients during primary and secondary sensitization to the hapten diphenylcyclopropenone (DPC). Blood samples were taken from patients before sensitization (week 0) and then at 2, 6 and about 24 weeks after DPC sensitization. Patch tests used Finn chambers with 0.01% DPC on the upper back, scored after 6 days by International Contact Dermatitis Research Group standards. Throughout the study period of around 24 weeks, patients also received therapeutic DPC doses to the scalp every week. From each blood RNA sample, both TCR alpha and TCR beta chains were sequenced.

What the study reported, not specific to this receptor: Because every patient had alopecia, a presumed autoimmune disease, the patients' immune response might differ from that of healthy individuals. No change with DPC sensitization was found in the number of TCRs above 1 in 1000 frequency, and no evidence of global repertoire structure alterations was found. Repeated subsampling changed both the strength of the expansion versus patch-test correlation and the threshold at which that correlation became significant. Compared with pre-sensitization or healthy control sets, expanded TCRs formed significantly more large CDR3 similarity clusters, which is consistent with antigen-driven responses. Patch test score was positively correlated with the number of PT1 expanded TCRs, with significance at thresholds 8, 16 and 32 but not at 4.

The material was whole blood, obtained in connection with sensitization to the hapten diphenylcyclopropenone (DPC). This clonotype was sampled from a woman aged 40 to 55 with alopecia areata. Some clones in this sample may be carry-over from other donors' samples. The chain employs TRBV18 and TRBJ2-1, with 9 bases aligning to TRBD1. In nucleotide form, the sequence is TGTGCCAGCTCACAGGGACAGGGACCATGGCAGTTCTTC. This is translated as CASSQGQGPWQFF. The reference TRBV18 and TRBJ2-1 proteins fill in what lies around the CDR3, so the full variable domain reads NAGVMQNPRHLVRRRGQEARLRCSPMKGHSHVYWYRQLPEEGLKFMVYLQKENIIDESGMPKERFSAEFPKEGPSILRIQQVVRGDSAAYFCASSQGQGPWQFFGPGTRLTVL.